This T cell receptor (beta chain) originates from a study of neurological immune-mediated disorders (dated by TCRdb to the late 2010s). Regarding the study in general: Among the approximately 34 multiple sclerosis patients, relapsing-remitting MS accounted for around 30 and secondary progressive MS accounted for 3. Peripheral blood TCR-beta repertoires from HTLV-I-associated myelopathy (HAM/TSP) patients, multiple sclerosis patients and healthy controls were compared by UMI-based sequencing. Alongside PBMC samples, the set of more than 80 TCR-beta libraries contained longitudinal samples, technical triplicates, and paired CD4+ and CD8+ T-cell subsets that had been sorted. The cohort comprised about 70 subjects: 15 or so HAM/TSP patients, 35 or so multiple sclerosis patients and around 20 healthy controls.

To synthesize cDNA, template-switch 5'RACE was performed with a primer carrying a 10-nucleotide random unique molecular identifier so that each TCR transcript was tagged. Each sequencing run produced over 190 million TCR-beta sequences covering 15-18 subjects. The RNeasy kit was used for extraction of total RNA. The KAPA Real-time Library Amplification kit was used to amplify TCR-beta VDJ regions with primers targeting the TCR constant region and the 5'RACE anchor. Sample indexes and Illumina adaptors were added in a first PCR, after which library yield was increased in a second PCR. After Ampure bead purification, the TCR product of roughly 650 bp was size-selected on a 2% E-gel SizeSelection system. Before pooling, library quality was checked on a Bioanalyzer, concentration was measured with Qubit, and libraries were quantified with the Kapa Library Quantification kit. Paired-end 2 x 150 bp sequencing of the libraries was performed on an Illumina HiSeq 2500. To increase sequence diversity, about 23-32% phiX was spiked into each library pool. For the original study's pipeline: The quality-filtered reads were processed with the UMI-based MiGEC pipeline, whose error correction step removed more than 80% of the raw TCR sequences. IMGT germline references were used for aligning VDJ genes, and each clonotype was defined as a unique CDR3 amino acid sequence together with its V-J genes. Clonal expansion, Shannon diversity and CDR3 relatedness (CalcPairwiseDistances, ClusterSamples) were evaluated with VDJtools, and phylogenetic trees were built with CLCbio workbench. Using coefficient-of-variation modelling across technical triplicates, the study counted a clone as expanded if it had at least 8 unique UMIs. Starting from the raw public reads, TCRdb applied fastp trimming at Q25, assembled clones with MiXCR and retained in-frame beta chains. Identical CDR3 protein sequences are pooled into one entry, listed with their most common genes and DNA. The V and J calls reflect TCRdb's pipeline rather than the authors' work. The sample profile shows 80,000 to 95,000 distinct CDR3 sequences; around 3.5% of them were found once. The ten top clones hold approximately 3% of the sample.

This clonotype was found many times. Its target antigen remains unknown. No much larger clone exists at a distance of one base, and base qualities are not known. Libraries from unsorted PBMCs were made from 2 million PBMCs kept in RNAlater at -80 degrees C until RNA extraction. The multiple sclerosis patients were enrolled in a US clinical protocol that evaluated disease progression with magnetic resonance imaging. Peripheral blood was subjected to Ficoll-Hypaque density gradient centrifugation to isolate PBMCs, which were then cryopreserved in liquid nitrogen. What the work shows at the level of the full study, not this receptor alone: TCR clonal expansion was highest in HAM/TSP patients and lowest in MS patients, with MS patients falling below even healthy controls. No identical CDR3 amino acid sequences were shared among expanded clones across subjects, suggesting private TCR-beta repertoires in all groups. No association of the MS cluster with clinical or MRI features was observed, and the need for larger cohorts was stated by the authors. Repertoires from 18 of 34 MS patients were grouped by phylogenetic analysis into a cluster of related CDR3 sequences, suggesting a possible repertoire-level signature.

V trim: 4 bases; J trim: 8 bases; unmatched bases: 13. Counted from cysteine to phenylalanine, this CDR3 has 16 amino acids. Here the CDR3 DNA is all that survives: 48 bases in frame from base 1. Reading the germline V gene gives CDR1 SGHRS and CDR2 YFSETQ. Sequenced sample: PBMCs. Recombination joined TRBV5-1 with TRBJ1-2; a stretch of 11 junction bases matches TRBD1. The TCR sequence derives from a woman in her forties or fifties with multiple sclerosis. The CDR3 loop reads CASSVAGTGGSGGYTF. DNA sequence: TGCGCCAGCAGCGTGGCCGGGACAGGGGGAAGCGGGGGCTACACCTTC.